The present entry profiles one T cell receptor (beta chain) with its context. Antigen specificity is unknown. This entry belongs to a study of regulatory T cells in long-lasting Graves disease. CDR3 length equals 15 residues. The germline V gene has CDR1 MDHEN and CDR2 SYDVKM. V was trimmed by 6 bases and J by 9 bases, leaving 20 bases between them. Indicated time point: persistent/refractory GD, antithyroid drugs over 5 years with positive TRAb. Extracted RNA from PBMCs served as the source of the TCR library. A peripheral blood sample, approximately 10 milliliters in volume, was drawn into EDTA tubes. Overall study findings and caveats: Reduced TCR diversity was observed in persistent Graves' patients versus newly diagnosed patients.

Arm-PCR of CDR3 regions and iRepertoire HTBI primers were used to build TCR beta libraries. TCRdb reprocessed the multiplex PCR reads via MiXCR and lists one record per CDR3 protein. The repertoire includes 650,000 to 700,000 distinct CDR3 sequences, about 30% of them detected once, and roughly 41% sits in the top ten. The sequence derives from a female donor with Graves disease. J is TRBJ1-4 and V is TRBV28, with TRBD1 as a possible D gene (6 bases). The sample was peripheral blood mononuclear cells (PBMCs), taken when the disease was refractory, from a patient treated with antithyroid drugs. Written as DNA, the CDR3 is TGTGCCAGCAGGCCCCAGGGGCAGAGAATGAAAAAACTGTTTTTT. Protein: CASRPQGQRMKKLFF.